The 4 T cell receptor beta chains given below trace back to one sample, sequenced in a study of OX40 agonist ivuxolimab in advanced cancers. Generated by immunoSEQ multiplex PCR, the TCRdb table keeps only in-frame clones and is missing some. Here the sample spans around 140,000 clones, about 93% being singletons. The specimen was CD4+ or CD8+ T cells sorted from blood, collected in a trial of the OX40 agonist ivuxolimab. The receptors originated from an adult with an advanced solid tumor such as melanoma, head and neck, liver or kidney cancer.

A few counts support this clone. The chain joins TRBV9 to TRBJ2-3; D may be TRBD2 (7 bases). V was shortened by 0 bases and J by 2 bases, with 13 bases between the two germline ends. The germline V gene encodes CDR1 SGDLS and CDR2 YYNGEE. The CDR3 has 16 amino acids. In DNA form, the CDR3 reads TGTGCCAGCAGCGTAGAGGGGGGGACCTTCACAGATACGCAGTATTTT. Its translation: CASSVEGGTFTDTQYF. Combining the CDR3 with reference TRBV9 and TRBJ2-3 gives the whole variable domain DSGVTQTPKHLITATGQRVTLRCSPRSGDLSVYWYQQSLDQGLQFLIQYYNGEERAKGNILERFSAQQFPDLHSELNLSSLELGDSALYFCASSVEGGTFTDTQYFGPGTRLTVL.

This clone has only one observation. The rearrangement uses TRBV7-9 and TRBJ1-4; no clear D. CDR3 length: 15 residues. The V end lost 6 bases, the J end lost 3 bases, and 14 bases lay between the germline ends. Germline CDR1 SEHNR, CDR2 FQNEAQ (reference sequence). The CDR3 protein is CASSSRAKANEKLFF. The CDR3, as DNA: TGTGCCAGCAGTTCCAGAGCGAAGGCTAATGAAAAACTGTTTTTT. Variable domain in full (rest from reference TRBV7-9 and TRBJ1-4): DTGVSQNPRHKITKRGQNVTFRCDPISEHNRLYWYRQTLGQGPEFLTYFQNEAQLEKSRLLSDRFSAERPKGSFSTLEIQRTEQGDSAMYLCASSSRAKANEKLFFGSGTQLSVL.

The V gene is TRBV19, the J gene TRBJ2-2; tentatively, D is TRBD1 or TRBD2 (5 bases each). The V and J ends lost 8 bases and 2 bases respectively, with 12 bases between them. The germline gives CDR1 LNHDA, CDR2 SQIVND (reference sequence). The CDR3 loop spans 14 amino acids. In DNA, the CDR3 is TGTGCCAGTCGAAGGGACGCAAACACCGGGGAGCTGTTTTTT. It specifies CASRRDANTGELFF.

This chain links TRBV12-2 with TRBJ1-2. TRBV12-2 has pseudogene status. CDR3 length equals 13 residues. For the CDR3, the DNA is TGTGCAAGTCGCTTTTGGGTGAACTATGGCTACACCTTC. Protein sequence: CASRFWVNYGYTF.